These 18 T cell receptor beta chains came from one sample sequenced in a study of blood T cell repertoires in COVID-19. Measured with immunoSEQ multiplex PCR; TCRdb has only the in-frame clones, and not every one. The sample includes just under 85,000 clones, about 86% of them seen just once. The sample was peripheral blood. The source of these receptors is a woman in her sixties with acute or convalescent COVID-19.

This chain uses TRBV11-3 with TRBJ1-1; no firm D call. Germline V CDR1 and CDR2: SGHNT, YENEEA. V was pared by 0 bases and J by 8 bases, with 10 bases between. This CDR3 comprises 13 residues. CDR3 residues: CASSLDADTEAFF. The CDR3 DNA follows: TGTGCCAGCAGCTTAGATGCGGATACCGAAGCTTTCTTT.

The rearrangement uses TRBV11-2 and TRBJ1-5, with D unresolved. From germline, CDR1 is SGHAT and CDR2 FQNNGV. The CDR3 has 15 residues. V lost 1 base and J lost 6, with 13 bases in between. CDR3 sequence reads: CASSLGADLPQPQHF. The CDR3 region has the DNA TGTGCCAGCAGCTTAGGGGCAGACCTCCCTCAGCCCCAGCATTTT.

Only a few counts were recorded for this clone. This rearrangement joins TRBV18 to TRBJ1-6, with TRBD1 matching 9 bases. CDR3 length equals 14 residues. Trimming removed 3 bases from V and 10 bases from J; junction bases left unmatched: 4. Germline V lookup: CDR1 KGHSH, CDR2 LQKENI. CDR3: CASSPDRGGSPLHF. CDR3 in DNA: TGTGCCAGCTCACCGGACAGGGGTGGGTCACCCCTCCACTTT.

The chain links TRBV6-4 to TRBJ2-1, with 7 bases aligning to TRBD1. The length of the CDR3 is 15 residues. V lost 0 bases, J lost 6 bases, and 5 bases stayed unmatched. CDR1 is MRHNA and CDR2 is SNTAGT in the germline V gene. This CDR3 is CASSDSLGGSNEQFF. CDR3 coding DNA: TGTGCCAGCAGTGACTCGCTAGGGGGCAGCAATGAGCAGTTCTTC.

The chain joins TRBV28 to TRBJ2-1; TRBD2 matches at 11 bases. Trimming at V came to 7 bases and at J to 5 bases, leaving 10 bases not matched to a gene. Germline V gene lookup returns CDR1 MDHEN and CDR2 SYDVKM. The CDR3 has 16 residues. The DNA of the CDR3 is TGTGCCAGCACCCCAACCCAGGGACTAGCGGACAATGAGCAGTTCTTC. Protein: CASTPTQGLADNEQFF. Combining the CDR3 with reference TRBV28 and TRBJ2-1 gives the whole variable domain DVKVTQSSRYLVKRTGEKVFLECVQDMDHENMFWYRQDPGLGLRLIYFSYDVKMKEKGDIPEGYSVSREKKERFSLILESASTNQTSMYLCASTPTQGLADNEQFFGPGTRLTVL.

The chain employs TRBV4-2 and TRBJ2-5, with a possible D match to TRBD1 (6 bases). The V end was cut by 0 bases, the J end by 4 bases, with 12 bases between. The CDR3 is 15 residues long. Germline assignment: CDR1 LGHNA and CDR2 YNFKEQ. The CDR3 DNA sequence: TGTGCCAGCAGCCAAGATCCGACAGGCGGAGAGACCCAGTACTTC. It yields the protein CASSQDPTGGETQYF.

This clone showed up just a few times. V gene TRBV5-6 combines with J gene TRBJ1-4, with TRBD1 identical over 7 bases. The V and J ends lost 4 bases and 1 base, in that order; junction bases with no gene match: 1. Germline CDR1 SGHDT, CDR2 YYEEEE. The CDR3 covers 14 residues. As DNA, the CDR3 is TGTGCCAGCAGCCCAGGGGGAACTAATGAAAAACTGTTTTTT. It specifies CASSPGGTNEKLFF.

This chain joins TRBV3-1 (or the pseudogene TRBV3-2) and TRBJ1-5, with 7 positions matching TRBD1. This CDR3 comprises 13 residues. Germline loops: CDR1 LGHDT, CDR2 YNNKEL (reference sequence). The trim removed 5 bases at V and 2 bases at J, leaving 0 bases unmatched. The CDR3 sequence: CASSGTGNQPQHF. CDR3 sequence (DNA): TGTGCCAGCAGCGGGACAGGCAATCAGCCCCAGCATTTT.

V gene TRBV6-6 combines with J gene TRBJ2-5; 14 bases map to TRBD2. V lost 6 bases to trimming and J lost 3 bases; unmatched junction nucleotides: 6. This CDR3 comprises 16 residues. Germline lookup yields CDR1 MNHNY and CDR2 SVGAGI (reference sequence). As DNA, the CDR3 is TGTGCCAGCAGACGGACTAGCGGGGGGCTTGAAGAGACCCAGTACTTC. Protein sequence: CASRRTSGGLEETQYF.

The genes are TRBV7-9 and TRBJ2-1; TRBD1 matches 7 bases. This CDR3 contains 14 residues. After removal of 0 bases from V and 14 bases from J, the junction contained 10 bases not matched to a gene. Germline CDR1 is SEHNR and CDR2 is FQNEAQ (reference sequence). DNA of the CDR3: TGTGCCAGCAGCTTAGCCTCCGGGACAGCCTACAAGTTCTTC. Translating it yields CASSLASGTAYKFF.

This clone was seen once. This chain connects TRBV11-3 to TRBJ1-2, with 7 bases matching TRBD1. V was clipped by 4 bases and J by 5 bases; unmatched bases: 7. The CDR3 spans 14 residues. Germline V gene data show CDR1 as SGHNT and CDR2 as YENEEA. CDR3 nucleotides: TGTGCCAGCAGCTCGGACAGGAGTCCTTATGGCTACACCTTC. The encoded protein is CASSSDRSPYGYTF.

V gene TRBV30 combines with J gene TRBJ2-7; 8 bases match TRBD1. The trim removed 2 bases at V and 3 bases at J, leaving 3 bases unmatched. The CDR3 runs to 13 residues. Germline assignment: CDR1 GTSNPN and CDR2 SVGIG (reference sequence). The CDR3 spells CAWSSGGFYEQYF. The CDR3 bases are TGTGCCTGGAGTTCAGGGGGCTTCTACGAGCAGTACTTC.

This chain uses TRBV7-9 with TRBJ2-7, with D hard to call. This CDR3 region has 14 residues. Germline CDR1 and CDR2: SEHNR and FQNEAQ (reference sequence). Trimming pared 5 bases from V and 4 bases from J, leaving 15 bases between. CDR3 DNA: TGTGCCAGCAGCCCCCGGAGCGTCGGTTACGAGCAGTACTTC. Its translation: CASSPRSVGYEQYF.

This chain joins TRBV6-1 and TRBJ1-2; no firm D call. The CDR3 has 14 amino acids. With 3 bases removed from V and 0 bases from J, the gap between germline ends came to 8 bases. Germline V gene sequence: CDR1 MNHNS, CDR2 SASEGT. The CDR3 reads CASSDELPNYGYTF. The CDR3 nucleotides read TGTGCCAGCAGTGATGAACTTCCTAACTATGGCTACACCTTC.

This clone appeared a few times. V is TRBV5-1 and J is TRBJ2-2; 8 positions match TRBD2. With V trimmed by 4 bases and J by 2 bases, 7 bases remained unmatched. The germline V gene has CDR1 SGHRS and CDR2 YFSETQ. The CDR3 length is 16 residues. The CDR3 DNA follows: TGCGCCAGCAGCCCCCTTGCGGGGGGAAACACCGGGGAGCTGTTTTTT. This encodes CASSPLAGGNTGELFF. The full variable domain, its missing parts supplied by reference TRBV5-1 and TRBJ2-2, is KAGVTQTPRYLIKTRGQQVTLSCSPISGHRSVSWYQQTPGQGLQFLFEYFSETQRNKGNFPGRFSGRQFSNSRSEMNVSTLELGDSALYLCASSPLAGGNTGELFFGEGSRLTVL.

The genes are TRBV3-1 (or the pseudogene TRBV3-2) and TRBJ1-1; maybe TRBD1 (6 bases). This CDR3 comprises 14 residues. Germline-derived CDR1 and CDR2 are LGHDT and YNNKEL (reference sequence). Trimming pared 7 bases from V and 4 bases from J, leaving 16 bases between. The CDR3 bases are TGTGCCAGCACCCGCGGTTTAGGGGGCACTGAAGCTTTCTTT. Translated, it gives CASTRGLGGTEAFF.

This chain joins TRBV7-9 and TRBJ2-7; TRBD2 matches 8 bases. Germline CDR1 SEHNR, CDR2 FQNEAQ (reference sequence). Trimming at V came to 3 bases and at J to 0 bases, leaving 4 bases not matched to a gene. The CDR3 loop spans 15 amino acids. The CDR3 spells CASSLTSAPSYEQYF. The CDR3 bases are TGTGCCAGCAGCTTGACTAGCGCACCCTCCTACGAGCAGTACTTC.

This chain uses TRBV7-9 with TRBJ2-2; TRBD2 matches 12 bases. Trimming took 6 bases from V and 7 from J; bases not matched to a gene: 9. Germline CDR1 reads SEHNR; CDR2 reads FQNEAQ (reference sequence). The CDR3 totals 16 residues. The CDR3 sequence: CASRRTSGRNDGELFF. CDR3 sequence (DNA): TGTGCCAGCAGACGTACTAGCGGGAGGAACGACGGGGAGCTGTTTTTT.